Listed here are 20 T cell receptor beta chains from one sample, sequenced in a study of CD8 T cells in Susac syndrome. Random hexamers served to reverse transcribe roughly 0.5 to 1 ug RNA. One entry per CDR3 protein, called by TCRdb with MiXCR from the immunoSEQ multiplex PCR reads. Here the sample spans fewer than 200,000 distinct CDR3 sequences, about 95% being singletons. Sequenced material: CD4+ T cells from PBMCs. The receptors here all came from a human donor in good health.

The chain combines TRBV5-1 with TRBJ2-7; 11 nucleotides agree with TRBD2. The CDR3 loop spans 15 amino acids. J gave up 3 bases and V 2 bases, and 4 bases lay outside the gene matches. Germline lookup yields CDR1 SGHRS and CDR2 YFSETQ. CDR3 region: CASSLGTSGLYEQYF. CDR3 bases: TGCGCCAGCAGCTTAGGGACTAGCGGCCTCTACGAGCAGTACTTC.

The chain recombines TRBV7-9 with TRBJ2-1, with D hard to call. V dropped 6 bases and J dropped 0 bases, with 12 bases sitting between them. The CDR3 totals 15 residues. In germline, CDR1 is SEHNR, CDR2 FQNEAQ (reference sequence). CDR3 DNA sequence: TGTGCCAGCAGTCCTCGCGGAGCCTCCTACAATGAGCAGTTCTTC. Translation gives CASSPRGASYNEQFF. The whole variable domain, remainder taken from reference TRBV7-9 and TRBJ2-1, is DTGVSQNPRHKITKRGQNVTFRCDPISEHNRLYWYRQTLGQGPEFLTYFQNEAQLEKSRLLSDRFSAERPKGSFSTLEIQRTEQGDSAMYLCASSPRGASYNEQFFGPGTRLTVL.

This clonotype was picked up one time. This sequence joins TRBV20-1 and TRBJ2-5, with D hard to call. V was cut by 6 bases and J by 5 bases, with 10 bases left in between. Germline CDR1 DFQATT, CDR2 SNEGSKA (reference sequence). This CDR3 comprises 11 residues. The CDR3 loop is CSARLVETQYF. The CDR3 DNA is TGCAGTGCGAGACTGGTTGAGACCCAGTACTTC.

The rearrangement uses TRBV1 and TRBJ2-5; whether TRBD1, the table's D call, matches the DNA was not checked. TRBV1 is termed a pseudogene. CDR3 size: 16 residues. The DNA for the CDR3 is TGCACCAGCAGCCACTCTCCCGGGCCTACTCAAGAGACCCAGTACTTC. Protein: CTSSHSPGPTQETQYF.

The V and J genes are TRBV4-3 and TRBJ2-7, with 8 bases lining up with TRBD2. CDR3 length: 17 amino acids. Germline V gene lookup returns CDR1 LGHNA and CDR2 YSLEER. Trimming took 0 bases from V and 7 from J; bases not matched to a gene: 14. In DNA, the CDR3 is TGCGCCAGCAGCCAAGATATTTTCGGGACTAGAAAACAAGAGCAGTACTTC. Translation gives CASSQDIFGTRKQEQYF.

This chain joins TRBV5-1 and TRBJ2-3; unclear D gene. Trimming took off 2 bases at V and 4 bases at J, with 5 bases between the two ends. This CDR3 has 12 amino acids. Germline CDR1 is SGHRS and CDR2 is YFSETQ. CDR3 protein: CASSLFSDTQYF. The DNA for the CDR3 is TGCGCCAGCAGCTTATTTTCAGATACGCAGTATTTT.

This sequence joins TRBV23-1 and TRBJ1-1; D ambiguous. TRBV23-1 falls under the ORF class, with uncertain function. The length of the CDR3 is 12 residues. Trimming pared 5 bases from V and 7 bases from J, leaving 11 bases between. The CDR3 DNA reads TGCGCCAGCAGTAGGAAGCCGATTGAAGCTTTCTTT. It is translated as CASSRKPIEAFF.

The V call is TRBV12-3 or TRBV12-4, the J call TRBJ2-3; D is undetermined. Trimming cost V 1 base and J 0 bases, with 20 bases left between them. CDR3 length: 19 amino acids. The CDR3, as DNA: TGTGCCAGCAGTTTAGGTGGCCCCGGAACCATTCCTAGCACAGATACGCAGTATTTT. The encoded protein is CASSLGGPGTIPSTDTQYF.

This chain connects TRBV7-3 to TRBJ2-3, with 11 nucleotides matching TRBD2. The V gene's germline CDR1 is SGHTA and CDR2 FQGTGA. This CDR3 has 15 residues. J lost 5 bases, V lost 3 bases, and 4 bases had no gene match. The CDR3, as DNA: TGTGCCAGCAGCTTTAGCGGGAGGGCCGGAGATACGCAGTATTTT. As protein: CASSFSGRAGDTQYF.

V is TRBV6-5 and J is TRBJ2-7; tentative D call: TRBD1 (6 bases). The CDR3 loop spans 16 amino acids. Trimming stripped 1 base from V and 3 bases from J, with 16 bases between. CDR1 is MNHEY, CDR2 SVGAGI, per germline. The DNA for the CDR3 is TGTGCCAGCAGTTACTATCTGGGGGCGGATAGCTACGAGCAGTACTTC. Protein: CASSYYLGADSYEQYF.

J is TRBJ2-3 and V is TRBV5-1, with D tentatively TRBD1 or TRBD2 (5 bases each). CDR1 and CDR2 (germline): SGHRS, YFSETQ. Trimming took 2 bases from V and 3 from J, leaving 19 bases between them. CDR3 size: 17 residues. CDR3 coding DNA: TGCGCCAGCAGCTTAACCGGGGCCCAAGATTGGACAGATACGCAGTATTTT. It codes for CASSLTGAQDWTDTQYF.

This chain joins TRBV2 and TRBJ2-1; 10 bases line up with TRBD2. CDR1 and CDR2 from the germline V gene are SNHLY and FYNNEI. This CDR3 spans 15 amino acids. The junction had 7 bases not matched to a gene; V was cut back by 4 bases and J by 7 bases. As DNA, the CDR3 is TGTGCCAGCAGTGTTACCCCTAGCGGGAGAAATGAGCAGTTCTTC. It encodes CASSVTPSGRNEQFF. Drawing the rest from reference TRBV2 and TRBJ2-1, the complete variable domain is EPEVTQTPSHQVTQMGQEVILRCVPISNHLYFYWYRQILGQKVEFLVSFYNNEISEKSEIFDDQFSVERPDGSNFTLKIRSTKLEDSAMYFCASSVTPSGRNEQFFGPGTRLTVL.

This rearrangement joins TRBV25-1 to TRBJ2-1; TRBD2 agrees at 14 bases. J lost 9 bases, V lost 7 bases, and 11 bases had no gene match. Germline-derived CDR1 and CDR2 are MGHDK and SYGVNS. The CDR3 loop spans 16 amino acids. CDR3 DNA sequence: TGTGCCAGCACCCAAACCCGGACTAGCGGGAGGAGTGAGCAGTTCTTC. Its protein product is CASTQTRTSGRSEQFF.

The rearrangement uses TRBV29-1 and TRBJ2-7, with TRBD2 matching 7 bases. The CDR3 has 14 residues. CDR1 and CDR2 from the germline V gene are SQVTM and ANQGSEA. V lost 5 bases and J lost 5; bases outside the gene matches: 12. CDR3: CSVRGVVRSDEQYF. CDR3 coding DNA: TGCAGCGTTCGGGGGGTTGTACGGAGCGACGAGCAGTACTTC.

This sequence joins TRBV28 and TRBJ1-4; a weak D match, TRBD1 (6 bases). Germline-derived CDR1 and CDR2 are MDHEN and SYDVKM. This CDR3 has 15 amino acids. Trimming left V 6 bases short and J 0 bases short, with 11 bases between. This CDR3 is CASSPQGATNEKLFF. In nucleotides, the CDR3 is TGTGCCAGCAGCCCACAGGGTGCAACTAATGAAAAACTGTTTTTT.

V is TRBV6-5 and J is TRBJ2-7, with TRBD1 matching 7 bases. V lost 6 bases, J lost 2 bases, and 7 bases stayed unmatched. The CDR3 sequence is 14 residues long. CDR1 and CDR2 (germline): MNHEY, SVGAGI. CDR3: CASRGDRAPYEQYF. The CDR3 nucleotides read TGTGCCAGCAGGGGGGACAGAGCCCCCTACGAGCAGTACTTC.

The genes are TRBV16 and TRBJ1-2; the D is unclear. The ends were cut back, 3 bases at V and 4 bases at J, with 12 bases in the middle. This CDR3 has 14 residues. Germline V lookup: CDR1 KGHSY, CDR2 FQNENV. The CDR3 nucleotides read TGTGCCAGCAGCCATGTTACGTCTGGCTATGGCTACACCTTC. This sequence encodes CASSHVTSGYGYTF.

The V gene is TRBV29-1, the J gene TRBJ1-5; D perhaps matches TRBD1 (5 bases). V gave up 4 bases and J gave up 9 bases, with 13 bases separating them. CDR1 and CDR2 (germline): SQVTM, ANQGSEA. The CDR3 runs 12 residues. CDR3 sequence (DNA): TGCAGCGTTGCGGGGAGCGGGGGGCCCCAGCATTTT. Protein: CSVAGSGGPQHF.

This sequence joins TRBV7-2 and TRBJ2-2, with D unresolved. In germline, CDR1 is SGHTA, CDR2 FQGNSA. CDR3 length: 16 amino acids. V gave up 4 bases and J gave up 1 base, with 13 bases separating them. CDR3 coding DNA: TGTGCCAGCAGCTCTCGTATGGCCCGGAACACCGGGGAGCTGTTTTTT. It is translated as CASSSRMARNTGELFF.

This clonotype was seen once. V gene TRBV4-3 combines with J gene TRBJ2-5, with D possibly matching TRBD2 (5 bases). CDR1 is LGHNA, CDR2 YSLEER, per germline. The CDR3 totals 16 residues. V lost 0 bases and J lost 1, with 12 bases in between. The CDR3 DNA reads TGCGCCAGCAGCCAAGATTGGGGAGCCACCCAAGAGACCCAGTACTTC. It is translated as CASSQDWGATQETQYF.